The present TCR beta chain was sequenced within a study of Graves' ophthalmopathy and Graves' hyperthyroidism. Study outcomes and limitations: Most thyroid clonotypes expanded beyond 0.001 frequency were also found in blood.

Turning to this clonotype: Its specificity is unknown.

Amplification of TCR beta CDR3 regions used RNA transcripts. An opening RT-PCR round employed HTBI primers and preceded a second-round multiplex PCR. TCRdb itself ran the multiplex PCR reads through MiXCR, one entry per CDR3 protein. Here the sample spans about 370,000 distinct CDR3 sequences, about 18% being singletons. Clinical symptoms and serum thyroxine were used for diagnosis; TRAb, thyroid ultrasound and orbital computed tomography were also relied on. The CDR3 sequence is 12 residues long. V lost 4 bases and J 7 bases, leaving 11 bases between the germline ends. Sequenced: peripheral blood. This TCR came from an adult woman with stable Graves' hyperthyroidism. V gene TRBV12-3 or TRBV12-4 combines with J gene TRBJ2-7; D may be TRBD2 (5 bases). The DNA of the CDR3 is TGTGCCAGCAGTTACTCAGGACTGGAGCAGTACTTC. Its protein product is CASSYSGLEQYF.